This is a list of T cell receptor beta chains from one sample in a study of memory CD4+ T cells and cytomegalovirus serostatus. The table came from immunoSEQ multiplex PCR; TCRdb's copy has only in-frame clones and leaves some out. The data show 61,000 or so clones, around 82% seen once. Specimen: memory CD4+ T cells from blood. The receptors were gathered from an adult in good health and CMV-seronegative. Some clones in this sample may be carry-over from other donors' samples. Each CDR3 is given with its conserved first and last residue. Each record gives: V gene, J gene, D gene, clone size, CDR3 protein, CDR3 DNA. The D gene is left open where the match is weak. A clone size is listed for some rows: how often the clone was seen (once, few, many), or a class if it is expanded.

TRBV5-4,TRBJ1-4,-,-,CASSPGRGGEKLFF,TGTGCCAGCAGCCCCGGCAGGGGAGGTGAAAAACTGTTTTTT
TRBV5-1,TRBJ2-5,-,-,CASSLLGATQETQYF,TGCGCCAGCAGCTTACTAGGGGCGACCCAAGAGACCCAGTACTTC
TRBV7-2,TRBJ2-5,-,once,CASSLVPVAVQETQYF,TGTGCCAGCAGCTTAGTCCCTGTAGCGGTCCAAGAGACCCAGTACTTC
TRBV5-4,TRBJ1-2,-,-,CASSLKNPRGDGYTF,TGTGCCAGCAGCTTGAAGAACCCCAGGGGTGATGGCTACACCTTC
TRBV6-6,TRBJ1-1,-,-,CASSLPHGPNTEAFF,TGTGCCAGCAGTCTACCTCATGGGCCGAACACTGAAGCTTTCTTT
TRBV6-5,TRBJ1-6,TRBD1,-,CASSYNRGNSPLHF,TGTGCCAGCAGTTACAACAGGGGGAATTCACCCCTCCACTTT
TRBV6-5,TRBJ1-1,TRBD1,-,CASSLPGGSNTEAFF,TGTGCCAGCAGCCTGCCAGGGGGGTCGAACACTGAAGCTTTCTTT
TRBV19,TRBJ2-3,-,-,CASTEVGGATDTQYF,TGTGCCAGTACCGAAGTAGGAGGGGCCACAGATACGCAGTATTTT
TRBV9,TRBJ1-3,-,-,CASSYGQPGNTIYF,TGTGCCAGCAGCTACGGACAGCCTGGAAACACCATATATTTT
TRBV7-9,TRBJ1-2,TRBD1,-,CASSLGQGVNYGYTF,TGTGCCAGCAGCTTAGGACAGGGAGTTAACTATGGCTACACCTTC
TRBV6-1,TRBJ1-2,-,few,CASSDNSLGGGYTF,TGTGCCAGCAGTGATAACTCCCTTGGGGGCGGCTACACCTTC
TRBV19,TRBJ1-2,TRBD1,-,CAIRDREVYGYTF,TGTGCCATCCGGGACAGGGAGGTCTATGGCTACACCTTC
TRBV7-2,TRBJ1-2,TRBD1,-,CASSFNRGGYTF,TGTGCCAGCAGCTTTAACAGGGGAGGCTACACCTTC
TRBV7-9,TRBJ2-7,TRBD2,once,CASSWGTTELEQYF,TGTGCCAGTAGCTGGGGGACTACCGAATTGGAGCAGTACTTC
TRBV6-1,TRBJ1-2,-,-,CASSVGFTHGYTF,TGTGCCAGCAGTGTTGGCTTCACTCATGGCTACACCTTC